One and the same sample provided the 30 T cell receptor beta chains below, sequenced in a study of shared clonotypes between healthy human individuals. Some clones are missing from TCRdb's copy, which holds only in-frame ones; the method was immunoSEQ multiplex PCR. The sample lists around 2.5 million clones; roughly 93% were seen once. Sequencing was performed on naive CD4+ T cells from PBMCs. This sample's subset: CD45RA+ positively selected. The receptors were gathered from a man aged 18-30 years in good health. Some clones in this sample may be carry-over from other donors' samples.

V and J are TRBV27 and TRBJ1-5; TRBD1 is a possible D gene (6 bases). The germline CDR1 and CDR2 sequences are MNHEY and SMNVEV (reference sequence). This CDR3 has 15 amino acids. V was trimmed by 6 bases and J by 2 bases, leaving 14 bases between them. Here the CDR3 DNA reads TGTGCCAGCAGGGGGGCATTTAGGGGCAATCAGCCCCAGCATTTT. Translating it yields CASRGAFRGNQPQHF.

The V gene is TRBV7-2, the J gene TRBJ2-7; 12 positions agree with TRBD2. The CDR3 loop spans 17 amino acids. The germline V gene has CDR1 SGHTA and CDR2 FQGNSA. The trim removed 1 base at V and 1 base at J, leaving 5 bases unmatched. CDR3 sequence reads: CASSLGASGGGSYEQYF. CDR3 in DNA: TGTGCCAGCAGCTTAGGAGCTAGCGGGGGGGGATCCTACGAGCAGTACTTC.

The chain is built from TRBV30 and TRBJ2-3, with TRBD2 as a possible D gene (5 bases). In germline, CDR1 is GTSNPN, CDR2 SVGIG (reference sequence). Trimming cost V 4 bases and J 0 bases, with 14 bases left between them. The CDR3 is 15 residues long. The CDR3 spells CAWNPRGVSTDTQYF. The DNA of the CDR3 is TGTGCCTGGAACCCCCGGGGAGTAAGCACAGATACGCAGTATTTT.

V usage is TRBV27 and J usage is TRBJ2-7; 9 bases are a match to TRBD2. CDR3 length: 15 residues. The junction had 7 bases not matched to a gene; V was cut back by 5 bases and J by 2 bases. From germline, CDR1 is MNHEY and CDR2 SMNVEV (reference sequence). The CDR3 spells CASSPRRTSAYEQYF. The CDR3, as DNA: TGTGCCAGCAGTCCCCGAAGGACTAGCGCCTACGAGCAGTACTTC.

This clone was found a few times. The gene calls are TRBV30 and TRBJ2-5; 8 positions match TRBD2. V was clipped by 5 bases and J by 3 bases; unmatched bases: 2. This CDR3 spans 12 amino acids. Germline V CDR1 and CDR2: GTSNPN, SVGIG (reference sequence). In nucleotides, the CDR3 is TGTGCCTGGGGGACTAGGGAAGAGACCCAGTACTTC. Its translation: CAWGTREETQYF. The whole variable domain, filled in from reference TRBV30 and TRBJ2-5, reads SQTIHQWPATLVQPVGSPLSLECTVEGTSNPNLYWYRQAAGRGLQLLFYSVGIGQISSEVPQNLSASRPQDRQFILSSKKLLLSDSGFYLCAWGTREETQYFGPGTRLLVL.

This clone came up once. The chain uses TRBV28 and TRBJ2-1; D unclear. Germline V lookup: CDR1 MDHEN, CDR2 SYDVKM. V shed 3 bases and J shed 16 bases, with 13 bases lying between them. The CDR3 length is 11 residues. The CDR3 coding sequence is TGTGCCAGCAGTTTCGGAGTCGCTGTCTTCTTC. Amino acids: CASSFGVAVFF.

The V call is TRBV5-1, the J call TRBJ2-7; TRBD2 matches 7 bases. Germline values: CDR1 SGHRS, CDR2 YFSETQ. J lost 5 bases, V lost 2 bases, and 22 bases had no gene match. The CDR3 loop spans 19 amino acids. DNA for the CDR3: TGCGCCAGCAGCTTTCTCCCCACCGGTCAGGCGGGGGTGGCGAACGAGCAGTACTTC. It translates to CASSFLPTGQAGVANEQYF.

The chain uses TRBV7-9 and TRBJ2-3; D gene unclear. CDR3 length equals 14 residues. V was pared by 0 bases and J by 3 bases, with 7 bases between. CDR1 and CDR2 from the germline V gene are SEHNR and FQNEAQ (reference sequence). The CDR3 DNA reads TGTGCCAGCAGCTTAGCGGTGCAGACAGATACGCAGTATTTT. It encodes CASSLAVQTDTQYF. Based on the CDR3 plus reference TRBV7-9 and TRBJ2-3, the full variable domain is DTGVSQNPRHKITKRGQNVTFRCDPISEHNRLYWYRQTLGQGPEFLTYFQNEAQLEKSRLLSDRFSAERPKGSFSTLEIQRTEQGDSAMYLCASSLAVQTDTQYFGPGTRLTVL.

This sequence joins TRBV4-1 and TRBJ1-2, with D tentatively TRBD1 (5 bases). Germline assignment: CDR1 MGHRA and CDR2 YSYEKL. The CDR3 totals 20 residues. Between the trimmed V and J ends, which lost 0 bases and 5 bases, there was a span of 28 bases. The CDR3: CASSQESTGRGYRTIYGYTF. In DNA form, the CDR3 reads TGCGCCAGCAGCCAAGAAAGCACTGGGAGGGGCTACCGGACCATATATGGCTACACCTTC.

The chain has TRBV28 and TRBJ2-5; D unresolved. With 5 bases removed from V and 5 bases from J, the gap between germline ends came to 12 bases. The CDR3 extends over 13 amino acids. Germline CDR1 MDHEN, CDR2 SYDVKM. The CDR3 loop reads CASSLGMRETQYF. DNA for the CDR3: TGTGCCAGCAGTCTGGGGATGCGGGAGACCCAGTACTTC.

The chain carries TRBV28 and TRBJ1-2; D may be TRBD1 (6 bases). Germline CDR1 MDHEN, CDR2 SYDVKM. V lost 1 base and J lost 3, with 12 bases in between. CDR3 size: 15 residues. CDR3 nucleotides: TGTGCCAGCAGTTTATTTGGTTACAGGGACTATGGCTACACCTTC. Protein sequence: CASSLFGYRDYGYTF.

The CDR3 DNA follows: TGCGCCAGCAGTCCGGGCGGGCTAAGCACAGATACGCAGTATTTT. Protein: CASSPGGLSTDTQYF. The V and J genes are TRBV10-1 and TRBJ2-3, with a weak D call TRBD2 (5 bases). This CDR3 contains 15 residues. V was pared by 5 bases and J by 0 bases, with 12 bases between. Germline CDR1 and CDR2: WNHNN and SYGVQD (reference sequence).

The chain joins TRBV5-1 to TRBJ2-2; 13 bases are a match to TRBD2. Germline V gene data show CDR1 as SGHRS and CDR2 as YFSETQ. Trimming cost V 4 bases and J 5 bases; bases outside gene matches: 8. This CDR3 region has 17 residues. The CDR3 sequence is CASSVLTSGRGTGELFF. As DNA, the CDR3 is TGCGCCAGCAGCGTACTCACTAGCGGGAGGGGAACCGGGGAGCTGTTTTTT.

The rearrangement uses TRBV27 and TRBJ1-1, with D possibly matching TRBD1 (6 bases). CDR3 length equals 15 residues. The germline gives CDR1 MNHEY, CDR2 SMNVEV (reference sequence). Between the trimmed V and J ends, which lost 5 bases and 0 bases, there was a span of 13 bases. The CDR3 sequence: CASSTRGGVNTEAFF. CDR3 DNA sequence: TGTGCCAGCAGTACCCGAGGGGGAGTGAACACTGAAGCTTTCTTT.

This chain connects TRBV2 to TRBJ2-1; no definite D call. From germline, CDR1 is SNHLY and CDR2 FYNNEI. Trimming left V 6 bases short and J 9 bases short, with 21 bases between. This CDR3 comprises 15 residues. CDR3 coding DNA: TGTGCCAGCAGCAGCCGACAAATGGGCTTGGGTGAGCAGTTCTTC. Translating gives CASSSRQMGLGEQFF.

This rearrangement joins TRBV15 to TRBJ1-5; D is unclear. Trimming cost V 1 base and J 5 bases, with 24 bases left between them. In germline, CDR1 is LNHNV, CDR2 YYDKDF (reference sequence). The CDR3 covers 19 residues. The CDR3, as DNA: TGTGCCACCAGCAGAGGTGTTCCGGGGAACGGCGGAAGTGATCAGCCCCAGCATTTT. Encoded protein: CATSRGVPGNGGSDQPQHF.

The CDR3 nucleotides read TGTGCCAGCAGCTTTTGGCGGGAGCCCTGCACCGGGGAGCTGTTTTTT. It codes for CASSFWREPCTGELFF. J is TRBJ2-2 and V is TRBV12-1; the D call in the table, TRBD2, was not verified against the DNA. TRBV12-1 is deemed a pseudogene. The CDR3 length is 16 residues.

The rearrangement uses TRBV5-4 and TRBJ2-7; 8 nucleotides line up with TRBD2. Trimming cost V 5 bases and J 4 bases; bases outside gene matches: 14. Germline CDR1 is SGHNT and CDR2 is YYREEE (reference sequence). This CDR3 contains 16 residues. The CDR3 bases are TGTGCCAGCAGAATCTCGGGGGGGGAGAGGCTATACGAGCAGTACTTC. Translated, it gives CASRISGGERLYEQYF.

J is TRBJ2-7 and V is TRBV28, with D hard to call. Trimming removed 8 bases from V and 2 bases from J, with 13 bases in between. There are 13 residues in the CDR3. The germline CDR1 and CDR2 sequences are MDHEN and SYDVKM. As DNA, the CDR3 is TGTGCCAGCCGTACGGGTGCTGCCTACGAGCAGTACTTC. Its translation is CASRTGAAYEQYF. Full variable domain (outside the CDR3, taken from reference TRBV28 and TRBJ2-7): DVKVTQSSRYLVKRTGEKVFLECVQDMDHENMFWYRQDPGLGLRLIYFSYDVKMKEKGDIPEGYSVSREKKERFSLILESASTNQTSMYLCASRTGAAYEQYFGPGTRLTVT.

The rearrangement joins TRBV5-1 to TRBJ1-3, with D possibly TRBD1 on 5 matching bases. CDR3 size: 16 residues. CDR1 and CDR2 (germline): SGHRS, YFSETQ. Trimming removed 0 bases at V and 2 bases at J, with 12 bases between. CDR3 DNA sequence: TGCGCCAGCAGCTTGGGGCAGGGAGAAGCTGGAAACACCATATATTTT. It yields the protein CASSLGQGEAGNTIYF.

The V and J genes are TRBV4-3 and TRBJ1-2, with TRBD1 matching 7 bases. The CDR3 spans 15 residues. The germline CDR1 and CDR2 sequences are LGHNA and YSLEER. The trim removed 0 bases at V and 3 bases at J, leaving 4 bases unmatched. CDR3 in amino acids: CASSQEGRGYYGYTF. Here the CDR3 DNA reads TGCGCCAGCAGCCAAGAGGGCAGGGGGTACTATGGCTACACCTTC.

The chain joins TRBV5-1 to TRBJ2-7; D is undetermined. CDR3 length: 14 residues. Per germline, CDR1 SGHRS and CDR2 YFSETQ. V dropped 5 bases and J dropped 0 bases, with 12 bases sitting between them. CDR3 nucleotide sequence: TGCGCCAGCAGTCGTGTCCCTGGCTCCTACGAGCAGTACTTC. This encodes CASSRVPGSYEQYF. Supplemented by reference TRBV5-1 and TRBJ2-7, the full variable domain reads KAGVTQTPRYLIKTRGQQVTLSCSPISGHRSVSWYQQTPGQGLQFLFEYFSETQRNKGNFPGRFSGRQFSNSRSEMNVSTLELGDSALYLCASSRVPGSYEQYFGPGTRLTVT.

Here the CDR3 reads CASSYQGGSSYEQYF. As DNA, the CDR3 is TGTGCCAGCAGTTACCAGGGGGGGAGCTCCTACGAGCAGTACTTC. The rearrangement uses TRBV6-5 and TRBJ2-7; the D gene could be TRBD1 or TRBD2 (7 bases each). From germline, CDR1 is MNHEY and CDR2 SVGAGI. The CDR3 runs to 15 residues. Trimming cost V 2 bases and J 0 bases, with 11 bases left between them.

This chain uses TRBV9 with TRBJ2-2, with D tentatively TRBD2 (6 bases). The V and J ends lost 2 bases and 2 bases respectively, with 13 bases between them. Germline V gene lookup returns CDR1 SGDLS and CDR2 YYNGEE. The CDR3 has 16 amino acids. The CDR3 nucleotides are TGTGCCAGCAGCGTCCGAGGGGACTTCAACACCGGGGAGCTGTTTTTT. It yields the protein CASSVRGDFNTGELFF.

The J gene is TRBJ2-4, the V gene TRBV30; TRBD2 matches at 9 bases. The germline V gene has CDR1 GTSNPN and CDR2 SVGIG (reference sequence). The CDR3 runs to 17 residues. The V segment lost 2 bases and the J segment 1 base; nucleotides outside the gene matches: 9. The CDR3 reads CAWSLAGAALAKNIQYF. CDR3 coding DNA: TGTGCCTGGAGTTTAGCGGGAGCCGCCCTTGCCAAAAACATTCAGTACTTC.

This sequence joins TRBV5-1 and TRBJ2-2, with a possible D match to TRBD1 (6 bases). Germline V gene sequence: CDR1 SGHRS, CDR2 YFSETQ. The CDR3 extends over 15 amino acids. V dropped 4 bases and J dropped 4 bases, with 14 bases sitting between them. The CDR3 here is CASSAGTLGTGELFF. Here the CDR3 DNA reads TGCGCCAGCAGCGCAGGGACACTCGGCACCGGGGAGCTGTTTTTT.

V usage is TRBV28 and J usage is TRBJ1-2; a weak D match, TRBD1 (6 bases). V lost 2 bases and J 2 bases, leaving 9 bases between the germline ends. The length of the CDR3 is 14 residues. Germline V gene data show CDR1 as MDHEN and CDR2 as SYDVKM. The CDR3 region is CASSLPGANYGYTF. The CDR3 DNA follows: TGTGCCAGCAGTTTACCGGGGGCGAACTATGGCTACACCTTC.

The rearrangement uses TRBV7-9 and TRBJ2-5; D possibly corresponds to TRBD2 (5 bases). The CDR3 runs to 14 residues. Trimming took off 3 bases at V and 2 bases at J, with 10 bases between the two ends. CDR1 and CDR2 (germline): SEHNR, FQNEAQ (reference sequence). CDR3 DNA: TGTGCCAGCAGCTTCGGGATCTTTCAAGAGACCCAGTACTTC. Translating it yields CASSFGIFQETQYF.

The chain has TRBV30 and TRBJ1-2, with D possibly matching TRBD1 (6 bases). This CDR3 is built from 13 residues. V lost 3 bases to trimming and J lost 8 bases, with 16 bases between them. Looked up from germline, CDR1 is GTSNPN and CDR2 is SVGIG (reference sequence). The CDR3 loop reads CAWSVGGSIGYTF. CDR3 sequence (DNA): TGTGCCTGGAGCGTGGGGGGCTCGATCGGCTACACCTTC. Supplemented by reference TRBV30 and TRBJ1-2, the full variable domain reads SQTIHQWPATLVQPVGSPLSLECTVEGTSNPNLYWYRQAAGRGLQLLFYSVGIGQISSEVPQNLSASRPQDRQFILSSKKLLLSDSGFYLCAWSVGGSIGYTFGSGTRLTVV.

The chain employs TRBV18 and TRBJ2-1; D remains unclear. CDR1 and CDR2 (germline): KGHSH, LQKENI. Trimming took 2 bases from V and 0 from J, leaving 14 bases between them. CDR3 length equals 17 residues. As DNA, the CDR3 is TGTGCCAGCTCACCAAAATTCGGAGAAAGCTCCTACAATGAGCAGTTCTTC. Translation: CASSPKFGESSYNEQFF.